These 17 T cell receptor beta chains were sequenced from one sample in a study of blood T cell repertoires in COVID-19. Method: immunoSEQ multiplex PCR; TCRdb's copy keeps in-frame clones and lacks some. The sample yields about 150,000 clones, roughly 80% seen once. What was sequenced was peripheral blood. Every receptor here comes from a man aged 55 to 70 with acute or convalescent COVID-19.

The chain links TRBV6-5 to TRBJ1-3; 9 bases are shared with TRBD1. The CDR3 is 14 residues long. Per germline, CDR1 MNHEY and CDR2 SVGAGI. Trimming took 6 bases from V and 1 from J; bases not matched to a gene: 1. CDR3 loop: CASRGTGSGNTIYF. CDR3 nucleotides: TGTGCCAGCAGGGGGACAGGGTCTGGAAACACCATATATTTT.

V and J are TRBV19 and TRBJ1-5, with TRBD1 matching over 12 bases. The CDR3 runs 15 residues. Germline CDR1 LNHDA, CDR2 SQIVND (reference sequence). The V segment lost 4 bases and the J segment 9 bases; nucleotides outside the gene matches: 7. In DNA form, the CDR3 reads TGTGCCAGTAGTACTTCGGGACAGGGGGCGAGGCCCCAGCATTTT. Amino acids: CASSTSGQGARPQHF.

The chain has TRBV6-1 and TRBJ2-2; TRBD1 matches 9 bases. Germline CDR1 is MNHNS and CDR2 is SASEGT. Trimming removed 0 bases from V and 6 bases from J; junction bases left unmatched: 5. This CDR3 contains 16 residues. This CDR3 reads CASSEAVQGAPGELFF. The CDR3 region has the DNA TGTGCCAGCAGTGAAGCGGTACAGGGGGCCCCCGGGGAGCTGTTTTTT.

CDR3 in amino acids: CASSTATGNQPQHF. CDR3 in DNA: TGTGCCAGCTCCACCGCGACCGGGAATCAGCCCCAGCATTTT. V gene TRBV18 combines with J gene TRBJ1-5, with D hard to call. V lost 6 bases and J lost 4, with 13 bases in between. CDR1 is KGHSH, CDR2 LQKENI, per germline. The CDR3 length is 14 residues.

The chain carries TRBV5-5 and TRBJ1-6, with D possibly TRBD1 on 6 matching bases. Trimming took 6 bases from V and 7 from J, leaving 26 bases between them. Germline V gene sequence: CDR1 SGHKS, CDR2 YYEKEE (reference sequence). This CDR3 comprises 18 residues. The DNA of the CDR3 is TGTGCCAGCACCCTGAGTGGACAGTTCGGGCCTTGGAATTCACCCCTCCACTTT. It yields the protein CASTLSGQFGPWNSPLHF.

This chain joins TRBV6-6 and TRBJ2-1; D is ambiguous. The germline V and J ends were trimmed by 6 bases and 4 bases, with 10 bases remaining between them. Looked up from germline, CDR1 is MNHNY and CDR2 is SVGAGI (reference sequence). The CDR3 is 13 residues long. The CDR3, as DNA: TGTGCCAGCAGGTCGTGGCAATACAATGAGCAGTTCTTC. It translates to CASRSWQYNEQFF.

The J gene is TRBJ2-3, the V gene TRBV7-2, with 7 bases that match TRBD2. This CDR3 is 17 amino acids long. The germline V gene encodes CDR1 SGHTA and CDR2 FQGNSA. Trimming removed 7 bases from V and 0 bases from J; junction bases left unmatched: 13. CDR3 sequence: CASNSLILARSTDTQYF. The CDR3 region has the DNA TGTGCCAGCAACAGCTTAATACTAGCGCGTAGCACAGATACGCAGTATTTT.

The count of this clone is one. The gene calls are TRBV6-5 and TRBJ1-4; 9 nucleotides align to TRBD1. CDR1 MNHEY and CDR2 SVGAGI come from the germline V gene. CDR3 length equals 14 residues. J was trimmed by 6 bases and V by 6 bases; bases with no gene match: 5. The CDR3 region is CASSETGGYEKLFF. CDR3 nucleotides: TGTGCCAGCAGCGAGACAGGGGGTTATGAAAAACTGTTTTTT.

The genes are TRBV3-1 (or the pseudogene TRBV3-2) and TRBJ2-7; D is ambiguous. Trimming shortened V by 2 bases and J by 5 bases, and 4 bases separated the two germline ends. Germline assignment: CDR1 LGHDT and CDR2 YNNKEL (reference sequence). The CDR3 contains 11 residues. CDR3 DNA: TGTGCCAGCAGCCAAAGCGACGAGCAGTACTTC. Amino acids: CASSQSDEQYF.

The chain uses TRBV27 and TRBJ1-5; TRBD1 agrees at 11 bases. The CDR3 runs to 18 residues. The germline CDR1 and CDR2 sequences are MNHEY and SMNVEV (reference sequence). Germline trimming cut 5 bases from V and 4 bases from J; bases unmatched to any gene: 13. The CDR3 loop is CASSARTGGTIGNQPQHF. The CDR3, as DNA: TGTGCCAGCAGTGCGCGGACAGGGGGCACGATTGGGAATCAGCCCCAGCATTTT.

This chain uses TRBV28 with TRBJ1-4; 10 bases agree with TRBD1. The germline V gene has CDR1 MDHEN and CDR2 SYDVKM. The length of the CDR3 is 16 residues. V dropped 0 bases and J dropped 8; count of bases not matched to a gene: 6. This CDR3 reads CASSLWTGGAREKLFF. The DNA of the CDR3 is TGTGCCAGCAGTTTATGGACAGGGGGCGCCAGGGAAAAACTGTTTTTT.

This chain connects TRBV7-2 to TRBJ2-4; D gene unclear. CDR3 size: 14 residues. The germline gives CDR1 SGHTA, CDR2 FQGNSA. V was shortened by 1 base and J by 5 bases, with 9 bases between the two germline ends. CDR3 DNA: TGTGCCAGCAGCTTAGTGGGCACCGAAAACATTCAGTACTTC. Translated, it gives CASSLVGTENIQYF. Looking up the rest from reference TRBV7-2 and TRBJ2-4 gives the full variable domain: GAGVSQSPSNKVTEKGKDVELRCDPISGHTALYWYRQSLGQGLEFLIYFQGNSAPDKSGLPSDRFSAERTGGSVSTLTIQRTQQEDSAVYLCASSLVGTENIQYFGAGTRLSVL.

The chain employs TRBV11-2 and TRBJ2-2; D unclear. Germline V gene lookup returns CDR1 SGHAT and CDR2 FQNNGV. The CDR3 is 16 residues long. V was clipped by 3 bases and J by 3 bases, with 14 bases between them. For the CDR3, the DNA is TGTGCCAGCAGCTTCGACTCCCAGCAATACACCGGGGAGCTGTTTTTT. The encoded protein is CASSFDSQQYTGELFF.

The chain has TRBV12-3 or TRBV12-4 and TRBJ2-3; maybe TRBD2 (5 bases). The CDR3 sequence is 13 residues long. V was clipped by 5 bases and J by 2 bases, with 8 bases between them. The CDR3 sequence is CASSRDPTDTQYF. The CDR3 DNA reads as TGTGCCAGCAGTCGGGATCCCACAGATACGCAGTATTTT.

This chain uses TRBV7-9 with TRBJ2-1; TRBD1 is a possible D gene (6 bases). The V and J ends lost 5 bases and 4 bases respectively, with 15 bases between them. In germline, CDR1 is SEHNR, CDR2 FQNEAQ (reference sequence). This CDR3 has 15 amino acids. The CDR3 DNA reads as TGTGCCAGCAGCCGGGTGGGGGCTCAGTACAATGAGCAGTTCTTC. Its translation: CASSRVGAQYNEQFF. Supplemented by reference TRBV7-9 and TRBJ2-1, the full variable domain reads DTGVSQNPRHKITKRGQNVTFRCDPISEHNRLYWYRQTLGQGPEFLTYFQNEAQLEKSRLLSDRFSAERPKGSFSTLEIQRTEQGDSAMYLCASSRVGAQYNEQFFGPGTRLTVL.

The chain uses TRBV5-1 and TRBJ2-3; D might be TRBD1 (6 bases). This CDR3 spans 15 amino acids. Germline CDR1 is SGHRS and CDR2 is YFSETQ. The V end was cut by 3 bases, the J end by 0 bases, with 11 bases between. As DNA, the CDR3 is TGCGCCAGCAGCTCGGACAGTTCTAGCACAGATACGCAGTATTTT. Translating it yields CASSSDSSSTDTQYF.

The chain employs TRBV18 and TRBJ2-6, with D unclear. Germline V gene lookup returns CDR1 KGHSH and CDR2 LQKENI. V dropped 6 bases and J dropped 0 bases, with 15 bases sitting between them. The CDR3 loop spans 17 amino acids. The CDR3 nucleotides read TGTGCCAGCTCCCCCCAGGCCCCTAACTCTGGGGCCAACGTCCTGACTTTC. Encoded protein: CASSPQAPNSGANVLTF.